This T cell receptor beta chain was captured by sequencing in a study of graft-versus-host responses after intestinal transplantation. Study-wide context: Anti-thymocyte globulin served as induction for all recipients, who then took tacrolimus and steroids for about three years. Study-level findings and limits: High graft-versus-host to host-versus-graft T cell clonal ratios marked allografts of patients with graft-donor macrochimerism. Early after transplant, HvG clones declined as circulating GvH clones peaked. Marrow from the recipient contained GvH clones, some of which had appeared first in ileum or blood.

The CDR3 spans 17 residues. After removal of 2 bases from V and 8 bases from J, the junction contained 7 bases not matched to a gene. CDR1 and CDR2 (germline): SGDLS, YYNGEE. This clone has a handful of counts. The antigen is undetermined. Sequencing used immunoSEQ multiplex PCR; TCRdb keeps in-frame clones, though not all of them. In the table there are some 27,000 clones, 93% of which are singletons. This chain uses TRBV9 with TRBJ2-1, with TRBD2 identical over 16 bases. The receptor was isolated from a human patient who received an intestinal transplant, so some T cells may come from the graft donor. The sample in question was PBMCs, obtained 18 days after transplant. The CDR3 loop is CASSVSTGTSGGDEQFF. CDR3 in DNA: TGTGCCAGCAGCGTGTCTACCGGGACTAGCGGGGGGGATGAGCAGTTCTTC.